These 20 T cell receptor beta chains share one sample of origin, sequenced in a study of blood T cell repertoires in COVID-19. Measured with immunoSEQ multiplex PCR; TCRdb has only the in-frame clones, and not every one. The sample consists of tens of thousands of clones, around three quarters of them appearing once. Sequences were obtained from peripheral blood. The receptors were sampled from a human donor in a cohort sampled during active COVID-19.

This sequence joins TRBV27 and TRBJ2-5, with a tentative D call TRBD1 (6 bases). Germline V gene data show CDR1 as MNHEY and CDR2 as SMNVEV (reference sequence). The CDR3 length is 14 residues. With 5 bases removed from V and 5 bases from J, the gap between germline ends came to 15 bases. CDR3 amino acids: CASSPSRGWETQYF. The CDR3 region has the DNA TGTGCCAGCAGTCCCTCCAGGGGTTGGGAGACCCAGTACTTC.

This sequence joins TRBV7-2 and TRBJ1-1, with 8 bases fitting TRBD1. This CDR3 has 13 residues. Germline lookup yields CDR1 SGHTA and CDR2 FQGNSA. J lost 2 bases, V lost 5 bases, and 1 base had no gene match. CDR3 sequence (DNA): TGTGCCAGCAGCGGACAGGGAAACACTGAAGCTTTCTTT. Translated: CASSGQGNTEAFF.

The rearrangement joins TRBV5-1 to TRBJ1-4, with TRBD1 matching 7 bases. The CDR3 has 15 amino acids. Germline values: CDR1 SGHRS, CDR2 YFSETQ. V lost 5 bases, J lost 0 bases, and 4 bases stayed unmatched. The CDR3 sequence is CASSPQGATNEKLFF. In DNA form, the CDR3 reads TGCGCCAGCAGTCCCCAGGGGGCAACTAATGAAAAACTGTTTTTT.

The rearrangement joins TRBV24-1 to TRBJ2-1; tentatively, D is TRBD1 (5 bases). Trimming stripped 3 bases from V and 9 bases from J, with 14 bases between. CDR3 size: 14 residues. The germline gives CDR1 KGHDR, CDR2 SFDVKD. This chain's CDR3 is CATSDRQWLGEQFF. As DNA, the CDR3 is TGTGCCACCAGTGATCGACAGTGGCTCGGTGAGCAGTTCTTC.

The CDR3 DNA reads as TGTGCCAGCAGCCGTAGAGGGGGCGTAAGCTATGGCTACACCTTC. As protein: CASSRRGGVSYGYTF. V and J are TRBV7-2 and TRBJ1-2; 7 nucleotides align to TRBD1. CDR1 is SGHTA, CDR2 FQGNSA, per germline. This CDR3 comprises 15 residues. V was pared by 5 bases and J by 4 bases, with 10 bases of the junction left unmatched.

The chain employs TRBV30 and TRBJ2-2; the match to TRBD1 covers 10 bases. The CDR3 loop spans 14 amino acids. Germline trimming cut 3 bases from V and 6 bases from J; bases unmatched to any gene: 4. In germline, CDR1 is GTSNPN, CDR2 SVGIG (reference sequence). CDR3 region: CAWRGTGVSGELFF. As DNA, the CDR3 is TGTGCCTGGAGGGGGACAGGGGTATCCGGGGAGCTGTTTTTT.

This clone was seen a single time. The J gene is TRBJ2-3, the V gene TRBV29-1; a weak D match, TRBD1 (5 bases). The V gene lost 3 bases and the J gene lost 2 bases, with 9 bases spanning the gap. This CDR3 is 13 amino acids long. Germline CDR1 and CDR2: SQVTM and ANQGSEA. The CDR3 sequence: CSVDPGHTDTQYF. The DNA for the CDR3 is TGCAGCGTTGACCCCGGACACACAGATACGCAGTATTTT.

The gene calls are TRBV15 and TRBJ2-7; 8 positions match TRBD2. Germline values: CDR1 LNHNV, CDR2 YYDKDF (reference sequence). V was clipped by 1 base and J by 5 bases; unmatched bases: 7. The CDR3 sequence is 15 residues long. DNA for the CDR3: TGTGCCACCAGCAGAGGAACGGGAGGGCGGAACGAGCAGTACTTC. It is translated as CATSRGTGGRNEQYF.

This clone was counted between two and nine times. The CDR3 protein is CAWSTAGLGYGYTF. CDR3 DNA sequence: TGTGCCTGGAGTACCGCCGGCCTAGGCTATGGCTACACCTTC. The rearrangement links TRBV30 to TRBJ1-2, with D hard to call. The CDR3 length is 14 residues. V was trimmed by 2 bases and J by 4 bases, leaving 14 bases between them. Germline loops: CDR1 GTSNPN, CDR2 SVGIG (reference sequence).

This clone was seen a handful of times. The chain employs TRBV7-6 and TRBJ1-1; 12 bases are shared with TRBD1. The CDR3 runs 17 residues. The trim removed 5 bases at V and 0 bases at J, leaving 7 bases unmatched. The germline gives CDR1 SGHVS, CDR2 FNYEAQ. The DNA of the CDR3 is TGTGCCAGCAGCAGCGGGACAGGGGGCGTCATGAACACTGAAGCTTTCTTT. Its translation: CASSSGTGGVMNTEAFF.

The chain carries TRBV28 and TRBJ1-6, with 7 nucleotides matching TRBD1. The CDR3 contains 15 residues. Germline loops: CDR1 MDHEN, CDR2 SYDVKM. The J segment lost 7 bases and the V segment lost 5 bases, leaving 8 bases of the junction unmatched. This CDR3 is CASSDRTGWNSPLHF. Here the CDR3 DNA reads TGTGCCAGCAGTGACCGGACAGGTTGGAATTCACCCCTCCACTTT.

A word on this clone: This CDR3 is also generated by other DNA sequences in the sample. The gene calls are TRBV6-5 and TRBJ1-6, with D maybe TRBD1 (6 bases). The CDR3 length is 13 residues. CDR1 is MNHEY, CDR2 SVGAGI, per germline. V was trimmed by 6 bases and J by 3 bases, leaving 6 bases between them. This CDR3 reads CASSRGYNSPLHF. CDR3 in DNA: TGTGCCAGCAGCAGGGGCTATAATTCACCCCTCCACTTT.

The rearrangement uses TRBV28 and TRBJ2-7; 12 bases map to TRBD1. Trimming removed 5 bases from V and 5 bases from J; junction bases left unmatched: 7. This CDR3 is 15 amino acids long. The germline V gene has CDR1 MDHEN and CDR2 SYDVKM. The CDR3 here is CASSIRDRGLDEQYF. In nucleotides, the CDR3 is TGTGCCAGCAGTATCCGGGACAGGGGGCTTGACGAGCAGTACTTC.

This clone has a handful of counts. The chain carries TRBV6-1 and TRBJ1-5; D is unclear. Germline CDR1 and CDR2: MNHNS and SASEGT. This CDR3 comprises 14 residues. V was shortened by 2 bases and J by 3 bases, with 8 bases between the two germline ends. This chain's CDR3 is CASSEHSFNQPQHF. The CDR3 region has the DNA TGTGCCAGCAGTGAACACAGCTTCAATCAGCCCCAGCATTTT.

This clone came up once. The chain carries TRBV6-6 and TRBJ2-1; a possible D gene is TRBD2 (6 bases). The CDR3 is 12 amino acids. Trimming cost V 3 bases and J 9 bases, with 9 bases left between them. Germline CDR1 reads MNHNY; CDR2 reads SVGAGI (reference sequence). In DNA, the CDR3 is TGTGCCAGCAGTTATGCGCGGGGTGAGCAGTTCTTC. Its protein product is CASSYARGEQFF.

This clone was observed many times. CDR3 protein: CASRNPGDSTYEQYF. The CDR3 DNA reads as TGTGCCAGCAGGAACCCGGGCGACAGTACCTACGAGCAGTACTTC. The chain couples TRBV2 to TRBJ2-7, with D maybe TRBD1 (5 bases). Trimming removed 6 bases from V and 2 bases from J, with 17 bases in between. The CDR3 totals 15 residues. Germline CDR1 is SNHLY and CDR2 is FYNNEI.

V gene TRBV15 combines with J gene TRBJ2-7, with 7 nucleotides matching TRBD1. CDR3 length: 17 amino acids. V lost 2 bases and J lost 0; bases outside the gene matches: 10. Germline CDR1 is LNHNV and CDR2 is YYDKDF (reference sequence). The CDR3 protein is CATSRTSRGQRSYEQYF. In nucleotides, the CDR3 is TGTGCCACCAGCAGAACCTCACGGGGACAGCGCTCCTACGAGCAGTACTTC.

The V gene is TRBV6-5, the J gene TRBJ2-5, with TRBD2 identical over 9 bases. The CDR3 length is 15 residues. Germline CDR1 and CDR2: MNHEY and SVGAGI. Trimming took 2 bases from V and 5 from J; bases not matched to a gene: 6. This CDR3 reads CASSYGSGSRETQYF. The CDR3 coding sequence is TGTGCCAGCAGTTACGGTAGCGGGAGTCGGGAGACCCAGTACTTC.

The rearrangement joins TRBV6-1 to TRBJ2-7; tentative D call: TRBD2 (5 bases). CDR1 and CDR2 (germline): MNHNS, SASEGT. Trimming left V 3 bases short and J 9 bases short, with 12 bases between. CDR3 size: 12 residues. The CDR3 sequence: CASSDAGSWQYF. DNA of the CDR3: TGTGCCAGCAGTGATGCGGGCTCCTGGCAGTACTTC.

The chain carries TRBV12-3 or TRBV12-4 and TRBJ1-1; D not certain. There are 11 residues in the CDR3. V was pared by 8 bases and J by 8 bases, with 12 bases between. Written as DNA, the CDR3 is TGTGCCAGCGGGCCCGGTTCAGAAGCTTTCTTT. It yields the protein CASGPGSEAFF.